This T cell receptor beta chain was identified during a study of regulatory T cells in long-lasting Graves disease. This clonotype was seen more than once but under ten times. What it recognizes is unknown. The time point denotes: persistent/refractory GD, antithyroid drugs over 5 years with positive TRAb. Researchers made the TCR library from RNA that was extracted from PBMCs. Under American Thyroid Association guidelines, Graves' disease was diagnosed. Approximately 9.6-milliliter peripheral blood samples went into EDTA tubes. Both iRepertoire HTBI primers and Arm-PCR of CDR3 regions were used to build the TCR beta libraries. Methods used by the authors: Samples collectively showed 62 TRBV and approximately 15 TRBJ segments. TCRdb re-called the multiplex PCR reads with MiXCR, one entry per CDR3 protein. The V and J calls, along with clone size, are taken from TCRdb and not from the paper's own processing. The table records hundreds of thousands of distinct CDR3 sequences, about a fifth of them present only once.

Study-level results: Among the persistent patients, 2,741 public clonotypes were shared, more than the 950 to 1,000 shared among new patients.

The material was peripheral blood mononuclear cells (PBMCs), obtained when the disease was refractory, from a patient treated with antithyroid drugs. This receptor was taken from a female donor with Graves disease.

The chain's CDR3 is CAWELGGEAFF. The CDR3 coding sequence is TGTGCCTGGGAGCTGGGGGGTGAAGCTTTCTTT. The J gene is TRBJ1-1, the V gene TRBV30; D perhaps matches TRBD1 (5 bases). Germline CDR1 GTSNPN, CDR2 SVGIG (reference sequence). V lost 5 bases, J lost 7 bases, and 11 bases lay in between. The CDR3 is 11 residues long.